This TCR beta chain originates from a study of cytomegalovirus exposure and HLA in healthy donors. Whole-study results and caveats: The investigators catalogued about 170 TCR beta chains as cytomegalovirus-associated. Looking again later, the authors saw that most CMV-associated TCR beta chains seemed HLA-restricted.

Healthy bone marrow donors made up the donors. A word on this clone: Antigen: not known.

PCR used 60 Vbeta primers and 13 Jbeta primers. Sequenced by immunoSEQ multiplex PCR; TCRdb stores in-frame clones only, minus some. The table has 70,000 or so clones, 55% to 65% seen once; the top ten hold around 3.1%. The sequencing sample was made of PBMCs. This receptor was identified in a woman between 50 and 59 years old in good health and CMV-seronegative.

CDR3 nucleotide sequence: TGCGCCAGCAGTGAACAGGGCGTCGGGGAGCTGTTTTTT. Encoded protein: CASSEQGVGELFF. V usage is TRBV10-2 and J usage is TRBJ2-2; tentative D call: TRBD1 (6 bases). The V gene's germline CDR1 is WSHSY and CDR2 SAAADI. The CDR3 length is 13 residues. V was cut by 3 bases and J by 7 bases, with 9 bases left in between.